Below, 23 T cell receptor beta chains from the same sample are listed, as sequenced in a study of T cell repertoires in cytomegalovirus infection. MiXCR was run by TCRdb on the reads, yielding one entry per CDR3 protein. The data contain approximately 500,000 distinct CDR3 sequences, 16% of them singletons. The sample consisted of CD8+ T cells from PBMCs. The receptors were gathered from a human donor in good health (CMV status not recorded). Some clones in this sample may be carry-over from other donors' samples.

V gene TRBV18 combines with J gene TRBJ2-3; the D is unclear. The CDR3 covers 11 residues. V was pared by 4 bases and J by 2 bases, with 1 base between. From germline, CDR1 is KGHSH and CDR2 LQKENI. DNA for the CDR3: TGTGCCAGCTCACACACAGATACGCAGTATTTT. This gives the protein CASSHTDTQYF.

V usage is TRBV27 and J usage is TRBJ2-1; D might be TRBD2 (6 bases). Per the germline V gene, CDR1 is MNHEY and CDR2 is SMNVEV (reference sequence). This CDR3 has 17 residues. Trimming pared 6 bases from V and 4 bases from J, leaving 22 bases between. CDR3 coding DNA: TGTGCCAGCAGCATAGACCCAGAGCCTAGCGAATACAATGAGCAGTTCTTC. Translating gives CASSIDPEPSEYNEQFF.

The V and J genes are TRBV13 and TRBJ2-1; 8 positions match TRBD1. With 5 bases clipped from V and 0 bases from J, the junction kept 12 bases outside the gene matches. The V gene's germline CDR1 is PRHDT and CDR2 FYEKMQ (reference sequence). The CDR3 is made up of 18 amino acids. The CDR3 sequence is CASSKRADRDHSYNEQFF. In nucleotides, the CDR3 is TGTGCCAGCAGCAAAAGGGCGGACAGGGACCACTCCTACAATGAGCAGTTCTTC.

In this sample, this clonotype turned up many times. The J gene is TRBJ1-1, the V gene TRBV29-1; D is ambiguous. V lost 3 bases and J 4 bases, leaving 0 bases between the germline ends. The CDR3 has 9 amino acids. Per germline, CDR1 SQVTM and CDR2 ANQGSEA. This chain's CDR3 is CSVDTEAFF. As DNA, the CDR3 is TGCAGCGTTGACACTGAAGCTTTCTTT. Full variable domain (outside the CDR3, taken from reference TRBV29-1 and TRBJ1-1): SAVISQKPSRDICQRGTSLTIQCQVDSQVTMMFWYRQQPGQSLTLIATANQGSEATYESGFVIDKFPISRPNLTFSTLTVSNMSPEDSSIYLCSVDTEAFFGQGTRLTVV.

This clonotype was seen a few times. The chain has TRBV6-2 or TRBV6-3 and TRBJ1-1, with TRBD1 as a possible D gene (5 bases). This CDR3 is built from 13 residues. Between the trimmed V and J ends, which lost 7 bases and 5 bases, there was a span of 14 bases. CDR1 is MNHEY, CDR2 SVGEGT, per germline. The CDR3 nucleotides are TGTGCCAGCAACCTCGGGCGGGGGACTGAAGCTTTCTTT. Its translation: CASNLGRGTEAFF.

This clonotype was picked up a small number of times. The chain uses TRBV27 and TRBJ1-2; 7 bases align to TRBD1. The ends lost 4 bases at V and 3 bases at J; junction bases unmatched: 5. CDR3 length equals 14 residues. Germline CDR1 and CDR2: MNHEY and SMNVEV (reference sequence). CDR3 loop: CASSSGTDYYGYTF. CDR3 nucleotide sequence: TGTGCCAGCAGTTCGGGGACAGACTACTATGGCTACACCTTC.

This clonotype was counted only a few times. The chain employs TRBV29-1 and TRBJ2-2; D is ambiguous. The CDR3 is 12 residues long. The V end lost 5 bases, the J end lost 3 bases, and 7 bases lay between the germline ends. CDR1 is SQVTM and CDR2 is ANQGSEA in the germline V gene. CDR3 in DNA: TGCAGCGTTCTGGGGTACACCGGGGAGCTGTTTTTT. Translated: CSVLGYTGELFF.

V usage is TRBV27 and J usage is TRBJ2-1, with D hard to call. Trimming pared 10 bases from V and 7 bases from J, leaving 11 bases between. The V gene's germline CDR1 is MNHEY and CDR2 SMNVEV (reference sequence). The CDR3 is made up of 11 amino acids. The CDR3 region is CATEQRNEQFF. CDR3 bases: TGTGCCACCGAACAGAGGAATGAGCAGTTCTTC.

The chain's CDR3 is CASSQVEQGSYEQYF. CDR3 DNA: TGCGCCAGCAGCCAAGTTGAACAGGGCTCCTACGAGCAGTACTTC. This chain joins TRBV4-1 and TRBJ2-7, with TRBD1 as a possible D gene (6 bases). Germline lookup yields CDR1 MGHRA and CDR2 YSYEKL. The CDR3 runs to 15 residues. Trimming took 1 base from V and 0 from J, leaving 10 bases between them.

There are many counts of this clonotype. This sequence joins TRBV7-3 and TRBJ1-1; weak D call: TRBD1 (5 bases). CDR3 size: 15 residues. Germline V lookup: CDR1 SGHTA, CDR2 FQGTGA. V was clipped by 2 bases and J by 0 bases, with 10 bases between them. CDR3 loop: CASSLEGNMNTEAFF. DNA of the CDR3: TGTGCCAGCAGCTTAGAGGGGAACATGAACACTGAAGCTTTCTTT.

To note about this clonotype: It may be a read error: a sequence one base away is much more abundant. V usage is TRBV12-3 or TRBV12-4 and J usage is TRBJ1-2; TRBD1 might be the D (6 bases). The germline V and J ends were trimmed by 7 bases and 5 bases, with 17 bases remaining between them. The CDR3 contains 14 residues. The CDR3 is CASTEGGGRYGYTF. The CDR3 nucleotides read TGTGCCAGCACCGAAGGGGGGGGTCGGTATGGCTACACCTTC.

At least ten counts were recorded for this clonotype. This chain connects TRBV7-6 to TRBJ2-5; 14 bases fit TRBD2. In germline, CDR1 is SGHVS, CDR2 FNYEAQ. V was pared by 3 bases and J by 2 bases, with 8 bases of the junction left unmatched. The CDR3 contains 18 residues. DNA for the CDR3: TGTGCCAGCAGCTTCCTCCACGGGACTAGCGGGGGTCAAGAGACCCAGTACTTC. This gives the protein CASSFLHGTSGGQETQYF.

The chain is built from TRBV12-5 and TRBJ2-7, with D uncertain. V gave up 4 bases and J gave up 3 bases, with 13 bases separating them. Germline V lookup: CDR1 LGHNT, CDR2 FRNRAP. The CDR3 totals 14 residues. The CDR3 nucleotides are TGTGCTAGTGGTTCCCCCTCAGACCTCTACGAGCAGTACTTC. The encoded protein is CASGSPSDLYEQYF.

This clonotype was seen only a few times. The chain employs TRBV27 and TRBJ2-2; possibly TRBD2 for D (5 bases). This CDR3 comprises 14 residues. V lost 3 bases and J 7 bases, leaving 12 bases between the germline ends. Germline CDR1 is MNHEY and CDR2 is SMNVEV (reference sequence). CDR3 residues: CASSLTTYGGELFF. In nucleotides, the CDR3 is TGTGCCAGCAGTTTGACTACGTACGGCGGGGAGCTGTTTTTT.

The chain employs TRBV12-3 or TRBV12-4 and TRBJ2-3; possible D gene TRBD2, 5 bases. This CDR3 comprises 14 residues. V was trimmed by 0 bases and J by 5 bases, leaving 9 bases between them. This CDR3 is CASSLAAEGDTQYF. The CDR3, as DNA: TGTGCCAGCAGTTTAGCGGCCGAGGGAGATACGCAGTATTTT.

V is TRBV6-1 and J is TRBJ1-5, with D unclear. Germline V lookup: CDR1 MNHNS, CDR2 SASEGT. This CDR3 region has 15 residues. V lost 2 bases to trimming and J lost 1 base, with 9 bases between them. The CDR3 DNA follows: TGTGCCAGCAGTGAATGGGAGGAAAGCAATCAGCCCCAGCATTTT. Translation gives CASSEWEESNQPQHF.

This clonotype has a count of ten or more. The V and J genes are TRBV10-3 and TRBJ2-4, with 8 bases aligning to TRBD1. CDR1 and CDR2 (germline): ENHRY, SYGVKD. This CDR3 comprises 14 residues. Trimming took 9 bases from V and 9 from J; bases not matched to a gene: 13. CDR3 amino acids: CAIGQGLGEGIQYF. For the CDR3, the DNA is TGTGCCATTGGACAGGGTTTGGGTGAAGGCATTCAGTACTTC.

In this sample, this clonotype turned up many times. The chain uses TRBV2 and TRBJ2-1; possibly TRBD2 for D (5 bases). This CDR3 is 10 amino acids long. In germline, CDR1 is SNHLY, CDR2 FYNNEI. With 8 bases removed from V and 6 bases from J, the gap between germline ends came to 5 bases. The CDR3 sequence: CASEGNEQFF. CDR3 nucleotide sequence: TGTGCCAGCGAGGGCAATGAGCAGTTCTTC.

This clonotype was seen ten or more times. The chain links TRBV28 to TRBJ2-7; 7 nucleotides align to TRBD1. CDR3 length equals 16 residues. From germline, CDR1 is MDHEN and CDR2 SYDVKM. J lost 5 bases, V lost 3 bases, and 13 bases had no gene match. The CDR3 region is CASSFISETGIHEQYF. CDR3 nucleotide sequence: TGTGCCAGCAGTTTTATTAGTGAGACAGGGATCCACGAGCAGTACTTC.

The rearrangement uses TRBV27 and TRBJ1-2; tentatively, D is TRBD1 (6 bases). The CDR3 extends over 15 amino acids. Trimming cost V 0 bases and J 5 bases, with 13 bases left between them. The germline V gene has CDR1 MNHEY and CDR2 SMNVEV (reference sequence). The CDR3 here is CASSLSKDSGYGYTF. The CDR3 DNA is TGTGCCAGCAGTTTATCGAAGGACAGCGGATATGGCTACACCTTC.

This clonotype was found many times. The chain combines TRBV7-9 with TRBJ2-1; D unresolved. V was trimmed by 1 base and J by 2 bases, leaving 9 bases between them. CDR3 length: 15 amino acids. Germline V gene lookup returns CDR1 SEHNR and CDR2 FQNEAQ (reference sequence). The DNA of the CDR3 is TGTGCCAGCAGCTTAGGGGGATTCCCCTACAATGAGCAGTTCTTC. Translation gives CASSLGGFPYNEQFF.

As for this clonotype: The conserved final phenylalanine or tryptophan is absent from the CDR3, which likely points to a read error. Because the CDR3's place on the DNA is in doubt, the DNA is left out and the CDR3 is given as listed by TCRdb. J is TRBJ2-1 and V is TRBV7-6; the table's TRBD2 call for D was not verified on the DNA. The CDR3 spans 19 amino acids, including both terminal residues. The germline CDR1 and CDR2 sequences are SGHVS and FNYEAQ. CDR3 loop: CASSLAHPTSLGGYNEQLL.

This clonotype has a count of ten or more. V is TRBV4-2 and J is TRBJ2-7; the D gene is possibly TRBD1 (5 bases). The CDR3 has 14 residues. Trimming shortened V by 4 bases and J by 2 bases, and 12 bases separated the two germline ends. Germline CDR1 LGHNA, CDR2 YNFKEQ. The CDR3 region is CASSLTVDPYEQYF. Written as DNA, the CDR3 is TGTGCCAGCAGCCTGACAGTCGACCCCTACGAGCAGTACTTC.